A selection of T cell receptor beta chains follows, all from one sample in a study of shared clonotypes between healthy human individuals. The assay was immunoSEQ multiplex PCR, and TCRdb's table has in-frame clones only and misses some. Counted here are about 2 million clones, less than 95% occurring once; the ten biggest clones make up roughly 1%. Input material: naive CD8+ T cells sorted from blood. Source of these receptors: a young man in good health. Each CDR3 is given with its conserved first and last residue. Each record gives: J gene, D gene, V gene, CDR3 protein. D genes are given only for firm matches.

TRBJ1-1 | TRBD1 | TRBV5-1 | CASSNTGGGYTEAFF
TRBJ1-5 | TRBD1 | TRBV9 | CASSASPGQGEQPQHF
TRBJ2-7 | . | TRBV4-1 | CASSQDAVHYEQYF
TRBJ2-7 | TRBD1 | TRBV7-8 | CASSLKGTGGRNEQYF
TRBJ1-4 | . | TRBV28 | CASSFMPGDNEKLFF
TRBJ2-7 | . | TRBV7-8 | CASSLEGGFDEQYF
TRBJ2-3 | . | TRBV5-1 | CASSLELPGRTDTQYF
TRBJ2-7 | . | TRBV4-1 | CASSQEYRPGSIYEQYF
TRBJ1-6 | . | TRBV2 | CASSETGSSYNSPLHF
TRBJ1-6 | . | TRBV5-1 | CASSLSGEGSPLHF
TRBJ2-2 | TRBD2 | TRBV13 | CASRFSGNGELFF
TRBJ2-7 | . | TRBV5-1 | CASSLEGSLNEQYF
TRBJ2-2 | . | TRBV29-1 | CSVGENTGELFF
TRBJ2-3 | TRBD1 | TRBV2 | CASSEWNRGAQDTQYF
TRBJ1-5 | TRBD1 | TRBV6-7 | CASSSLRQGDGNQPQHF
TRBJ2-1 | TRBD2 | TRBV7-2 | CASSLGLAGSNEQFF
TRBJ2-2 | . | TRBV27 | CASSITVTGELFF
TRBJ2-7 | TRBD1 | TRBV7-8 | CASSAGDRGRINEQYF
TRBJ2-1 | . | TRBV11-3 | CASSLDSLYNEQFF
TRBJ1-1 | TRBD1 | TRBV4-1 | CASSQTDRDGAEAFF
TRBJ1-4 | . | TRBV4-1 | CASSQGVRTPDEKLFF
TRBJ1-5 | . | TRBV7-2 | CASSLGFGNWPQHF
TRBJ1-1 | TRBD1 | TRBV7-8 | CASSPRLTGVGVAFF
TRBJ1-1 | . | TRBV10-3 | CAISELPVDVLNTEAFF
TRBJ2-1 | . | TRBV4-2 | CASSQDPALWLVFGNEQFF
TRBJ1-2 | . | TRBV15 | CATSRGHGDYGYTF
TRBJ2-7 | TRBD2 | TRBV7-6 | CASSLSGLAEMTSYEQYF
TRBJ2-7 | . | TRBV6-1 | CASSEFGREGHEQYF
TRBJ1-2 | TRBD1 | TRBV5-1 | CASSSEMTGNYGYTF
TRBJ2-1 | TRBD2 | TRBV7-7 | CASSLAGGPGNEQFF
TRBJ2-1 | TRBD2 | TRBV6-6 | CASGRAEEYNEQFF
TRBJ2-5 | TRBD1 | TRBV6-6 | CASSSLLGQDQETQYF
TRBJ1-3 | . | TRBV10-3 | CAALDGNTIYF
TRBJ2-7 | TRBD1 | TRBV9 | CASSVATGQGYEQYF
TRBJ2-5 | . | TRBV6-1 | CASSESHAGHSPYETQYF
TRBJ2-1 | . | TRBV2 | CASTGSSYNEQFF
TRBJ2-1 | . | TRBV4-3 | CASSRVTAYNEQFF
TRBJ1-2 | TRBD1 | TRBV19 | CASSEGQSYGYTF
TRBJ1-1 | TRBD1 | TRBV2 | CAKPTGGAEGPEAFF
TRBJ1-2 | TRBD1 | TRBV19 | CASSIDAGQGYYGYTF